Here is one TCR beta chain with its context. This record comes from a study of blood T cell repertoires in COVID-19. Profiling relied on immunoSEQ multiplex PCR, and the TCRdb table lists in-frame clones only, not all of them. Of approximately 200,000 clones in the sample, 80% to 90% are singletons; the top ten hold 2.1%. The CDR3 extends over 14 amino acids. Germline V gives CDR1 SGHDT, CDR2 YYEEEE. Trimming removed 2 bases from V and 2 bases from J; junction bases left unmatched: 1. This chain uses TRBV5-6 with TRBJ2-7; 10 bases line up with TRBD2. The sequence derives from a man aged 70 or older with active or convalescent COVID-19. Sequencing used peripheral blood. CDR3 sequence: CASSLSGRAYEQYF. In nucleotides, the CDR3 is TGTGCCAGCAGCTTAAGCGGGAGGGCCTACGAGCAGTACTTC.